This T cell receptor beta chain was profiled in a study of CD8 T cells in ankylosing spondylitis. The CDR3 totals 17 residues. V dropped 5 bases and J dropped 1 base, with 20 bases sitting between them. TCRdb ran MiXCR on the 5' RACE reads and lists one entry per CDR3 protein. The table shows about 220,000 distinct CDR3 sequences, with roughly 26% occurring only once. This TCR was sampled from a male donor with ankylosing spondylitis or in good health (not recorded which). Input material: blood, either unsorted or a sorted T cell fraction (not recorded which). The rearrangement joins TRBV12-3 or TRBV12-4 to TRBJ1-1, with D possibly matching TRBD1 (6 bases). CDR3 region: CASSPRTGSIKNTEAFF. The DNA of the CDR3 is TGTGCCAGCAGTCCAAGAACAGGGTCTATTAAGAACACTGAAGCTTTCTTT.